This TCR beta chain was observed in a study of cytomegalovirus exposure and HLA in healthy donors. Per germline, CDR1 MNHNS and CDR2 SASEGT. Trimming left V 6 bases short and J 7 bases short, with 12 bases between. This CDR3 is 12 amino acids long. The PCR used 60 Vbeta and 13 Jbeta primers. Clones were sequenced by immunoSEQ multiplex PCR, and TCRdb holds only the in-frame ones, with some missing. The table records 150,000 or so clones, about 73% of them present only once. Sequenced: PBMCs. The rearrangement uses TRBV6-1 and TRBJ1-1; no firm D call. The sequence was obtained from a woman aged 35 to 49 in good health and CMV-seronegative. The DNA for the CDR3 is TGTGCCAGCAGCCAGACACCCTTTGAAGCTTTCTTT. This translates into CASSQTPFEAFF.